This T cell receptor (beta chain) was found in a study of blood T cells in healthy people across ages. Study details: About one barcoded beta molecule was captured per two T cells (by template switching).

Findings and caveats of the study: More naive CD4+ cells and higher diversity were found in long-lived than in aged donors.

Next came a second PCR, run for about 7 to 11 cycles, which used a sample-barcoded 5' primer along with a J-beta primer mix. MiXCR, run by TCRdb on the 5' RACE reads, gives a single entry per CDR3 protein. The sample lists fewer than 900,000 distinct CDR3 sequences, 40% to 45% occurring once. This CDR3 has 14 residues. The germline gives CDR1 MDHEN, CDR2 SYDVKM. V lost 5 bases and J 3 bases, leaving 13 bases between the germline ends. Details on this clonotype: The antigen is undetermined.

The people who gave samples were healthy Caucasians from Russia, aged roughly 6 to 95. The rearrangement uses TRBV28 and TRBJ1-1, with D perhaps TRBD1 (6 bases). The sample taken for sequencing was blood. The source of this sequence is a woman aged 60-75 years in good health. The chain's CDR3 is CASSDATGYTEAFF. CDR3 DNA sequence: TGTGCCAGCAGTGACGCGACAGGATACACTGAAGCTTTCTTT.